Presented here are 7 T cell receptor beta chains from one specimen sequenced in a study of regulatory T cells in long-lasting Graves disease. Time point meaning: newly diagnosed GD, antithyroid drugs for less than 3 months. PBMC-extracted RNA yielded the TCR library. Building the TCR beta libraries relied on iRepertoire HTBI primers, and CDR3 regions underwent Arm-PCR. TCRdb reprocessed the multiplex PCR reads with MiXCR, giving one entry per CDR3 protein. The sample records 200,000 to 250,000 distinct CDR3 sequences, 20% being singletons. The starting material was peripheral blood mononuclear cells (PBMCs), obtained at new diagnosis, from a patient treated with antithyroid drugs. The receptors here all came from a female donor with Graves disease.

This clonotype occurred many times. J is TRBJ2-5 and V is TRBV20-1; D is unclear. The CDR3 runs to 10 residues. CDR1 is DFQATT, CDR2 SNEGSKA, per germline (reference sequence). The germline V and J ends were trimmed by 7 bases and 7 bases, with 10 bases remaining between them. The CDR3 loop is CSEKRPTQYF. For the CDR3, the DNA is TGCAGTGAAAAGAGGCCGACCCAGTACTTC.

This clonotype was observed at least ten times. The chain recombines TRBV7-2 with TRBJ2-5; D unresolved. There are 19 residues in the CDR3. V was cut by 4 bases and J by 1 base, with 25 bases left in between. Germline CDR1 and CDR2: SGHTA and FQGNSA. The CDR3 DNA reads as TGTGCCAGCAGCTCCACTTACCTAGACCTGGATAGCATCCAAGAGACCCAGTACTTC. Its translation: CASSSTYLDLDSIQETQYF.

This rearrangement joins TRBV9 to TRBJ1-6; D unclear. There are 14 residues in the CDR3. Germline V gives CDR1 SGDLS, CDR2 YYNGEE. Trimming removed 5 bases from V and 5 bases from J, with 11 bases in between. The CDR3 region has the DNA TGTGCCAGCAGGCTAACTGACGATAATTCACCCCTCCACTTT. It codes for CASRLTDDNSPLHF.

This clonotype was seen ten or more times. The CDR3 here is CASTHQETQYF. DNA of the CDR3: TGTGCCAGCACCCACCAAGAGACCCAGTACTTC. The chain joins TRBV6-1 to TRBJ2-5; D call uncertain. CDR1 is MNHNS and CDR2 is SASEGT in the germline V gene. Trimming took 7 bases from V and 0 from J, leaving 3 bases between them. The CDR3 runs to 11 residues.

Ten or more counts support this clonotype. The chain employs TRBV7-6 and TRBJ2-1; the D gene is possibly TRBD2 (5 bases). Germline V CDR1 and CDR2: SGHVS, FNYEAQ. The V and J ends lost 1 base and 1 base respectively, with 11 bases between them. The CDR3 covers 16 residues. The CDR3 is CASSLEMGRSYNEQFF. The DNA for the CDR3 is TGTGCCAGCAGCTTAGAGATGGGGAGATCCTACAATGAGCAGTTCTTC. Combining the CDR3 with reference TRBV7-6 and TRBJ2-1 gives the whole variable domain GAGVSQSPRYKVTKRGQDVALRCDPISGHVSLYWYRQALGQGPEFLTYFNYEAQQDKSGLPNDRFSAERPEGSISTLTIQRTEQRDSAMYRCASSLEMGRSYNEQFFGPGTRLTVL.

The V call is TRBV18, the J call TRBJ1-4; a possible D gene is TRBD1 (5 bases). With 0 bases removed from V and 3 bases from J, the gap between germline ends came to 11 bases. The length of the CDR3 is 16 residues. Germline V gives CDR1 KGHSH, CDR2 LQKENI. CDR3 nucleotide sequence: TGTGCCAGCTCACCACCAGGGGCCAACTCTAATGAAAAACTGTTTTTT. Its protein is CASSPPGANSNEKLFF.

Many counts were recorded for this clonotype. The gene calls are TRBV28 and TRBJ1-1; no definite D call. V lost 2 bases, J lost 8 bases, and 15 bases lay in between. The germline V gene encodes CDR1 MDHEN and CDR2 SYDVKM. This CDR3 region has 14 residues. In DNA, the CDR3 is TGTGCCAGCAGTTTACCCGGACGGTTACTAGAAGCTTTCTTT. Its protein product is CASSLPGRLLEAFF.